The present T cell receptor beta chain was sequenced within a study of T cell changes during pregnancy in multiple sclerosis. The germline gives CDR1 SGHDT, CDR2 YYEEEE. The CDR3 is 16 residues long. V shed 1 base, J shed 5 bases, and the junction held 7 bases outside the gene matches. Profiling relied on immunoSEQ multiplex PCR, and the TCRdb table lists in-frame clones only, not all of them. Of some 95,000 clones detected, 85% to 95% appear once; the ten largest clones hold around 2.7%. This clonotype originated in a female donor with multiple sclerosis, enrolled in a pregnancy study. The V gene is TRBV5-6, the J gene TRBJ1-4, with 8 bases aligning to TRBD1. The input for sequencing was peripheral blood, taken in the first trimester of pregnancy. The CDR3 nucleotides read TGTGCCAGCAGCTTGTTTCCGGGACAGGTGAATGAAAAACTGTTTTTT. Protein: CASSLFPGQVNEKLFF.